The clone carrying this T cell receptor (beta chain) was picked up many times. Its target is unknown. TCRdb fed the 5' RACE reads into MiXCR, producing one record per CDR3 protein. Found here are 100,000 to 150,000 distinct CDR3 sequences, approximately 15% of them singletons; the top ten hold just under 3%. The data originate from a study of CD8 T cells in ankylosing spondylitis. Notes on the study in general: Significantly higher representation of disease-linked clones was reported for matched ankylosing spondylitis synovial fluid.

Per germline, CDR1 MNHEY and CDR2 SVGAGI. V was pared by 5 bases and J by 2 bases, with 2 bases between. This CDR3 spans 11 amino acids. This chain joins TRBV6-5 and TRBJ2-3; D not resolved. Input material: blood, either unsorted or a sorted T cell fraction (not recorded which). This sequence was found in a female donor with ankylosing spondylitis or in good health (not recorded which). CDR3 DNA sequence: TGTGCCAGCAGTACCACAGATACGCAGTATTTT. Encoded protein: CASSTTDTQYF.